This TCR beta chain was identified in a study of siplizumab effects on memory and regulatory T cells. CDR1 SGDLS and CDR2 YYNGEE come from the germline V gene. This CDR3 is built from 17 residues. Trimming pared 3 bases from V and 2 bases from J, leaving 18 bases between. Each sample contributed roughly 100,000 TCR templates to the assay. The data were produced by immunoSEQ multiplex PCR, yet TCRdb's version contains in-frame clones alone and is incomplete. The table has 50,000 to 70,000 clones, roughly 97% seen once; the top ten hold more than 0.075%. Whole-study findings and limits: Of the alloreactive clones, only a minor fraction mapped to unstimulated subsets. Naive T cells seemed more diverse than memory cells and seemed major alloresponse contributors. In the presence of siplizumab, alloreactive sequences traceable to unstimulated CD4+ memory cells were significantly reduced.

This clone showed up just once. Its antigen is currently unknown. This receptor was taken from a human donor in good health. Sequencing was done on a sample of naive CD8+ T cells sorted from blood. The rearrangement uses TRBV9 and TRBJ2-1; TRBD1 might be the D (6 bases). Written as DNA, the CDR3 is TGTGCCAGCAGCGATACTACAGGGCCCCACCCCTACAATGAGCAGTTCTTC. Encoded protein: CASSDTTGPHPYNEQFF.